A single sample gave rise to the 28 T cell receptor beta chains below, sequenced in a study of shared clonotypes between healthy human individuals. Profiling relied on immunoSEQ multiplex PCR, and the TCRdb table lists in-frame clones only, not all of them. The profile shows over 1.4 million clones, roughly 96% of them singletons. The material sequenced was naive CD4+ T cells sorted from blood. Sample subset: CD45RA+ positively selected. The origin of the receptors is a man aged 25 to 45 in good health.

The chain recombines TRBV25-1 with TRBJ2-1, with unresolved D. Trimming shortened V by 4 bases and J by 10 bases, and 11 bases separated the two germline ends. Germline V CDR1 and CDR2: MGHDK, SYGVNS. This CDR3 is 12 amino acids long. CDR3 protein: CASSAQVGEQFF. Here the CDR3 DNA reads TGTGCCAGCAGTGCTCAGGTAGGGGAGCAGTTCTTC.

The rearrangement joins TRBV15 to TRBJ1-1; a possible D gene is TRBD1 (5 bases). Germline assignment: CDR1 LNHNV and CDR2 YYDKDF (reference sequence). This CDR3 comprises 14 residues. V was clipped by 1 base and J by 4 bases, with 10 bases between them. The CDR3 loop reads CATSRGQLPTEAFF. CDR3 nucleotides: TGTGCCACCAGCAGAGGACAGTTACCCACTGAAGCTTTCTTT.

Here the CDR3 reads CASSEYIRGSSYEQYF. The DNA of the CDR3 is TGTGCCAGCAGTGAATATATCCGGGGAAGCTCCTACGAGCAGTACTTC. V is TRBV6-1 and J is TRBJ2-7; maybe TRBD2 (5 bases). CDR1 is MNHNS and CDR2 is SASEGT in the germline V gene. The CDR3 is 16 amino acids. V shed 2 bases and J shed 0 bases, with 14 bases lying between them.

V gene TRBV28 combines with J gene TRBJ2-2, with D perhaps TRBD1 (7 bases). V lost 10 bases and J 5 bases, leaving 17 bases between the germline ends. There are 14 residues in the CDR3. Germline CDR1 and CDR2: MDHEN and SYDVKM. CDR3 residues: CAIPTGRGTGELFF. CDR3 DNA: TGTGCCATCCCGACAGGGCGGGGAACCGGGGAGCTGTTTTTT.

This rearrangement joins TRBV7-2 to TRBJ2-7; TRBD2 agrees at 7 bases. CDR1 is SGHTA and CDR2 is FQGNSA in the germline V gene. V gave up 4 bases and J gave up 1 base; unmatched junction bases: 7. CDR3 length equals 15 residues. The CDR3 loop is CASSWLAEASYEQYF. In nucleotides, the CDR3 is TGTGCCAGCAGCTGGCTAGCGGAGGCATCCTACGAGCAGTACTTC.

Only a few counts were recorded for this clone. The gene calls are TRBV29-1 and TRBJ2-1; no clear D gene. Deletions cut 5 bases from V and 4 bases from J, with 3 bases between. The germline V gene encodes CDR1 SQVTM and CDR2 ANQGSEA. CDR3 length equals 10 residues. The CDR3 region has the DNA TGCAGCGTTTGGTACAATGAGCAGTTCTTC. Translation gives CSVWYNEQFF.

This chain joins TRBV5-1 and TRBJ2-5, with a weak D call TRBD2 (7 bases). V gave up 9 bases and J gave up 1 base, with 16 bases separating them. The CDR3 extends over 14 amino acids. The germline V gene has CDR1 SGHRS and CDR2 YFSETQ. The CDR3 DNA sequence: TGCGCCACCGCCCTGGGGGGGGCCCAAGAGACCCAGTACTTC. This translates into CATALGGAQETQYF.

The chain uses TRBV28 and TRBJ2-5, with 12 nucleotides matching TRBD1. V gave up 2 bases and J gave up 5 bases; unmatched junction bases: 3. The CDR3 extends over 15 amino acids. Germline lookup yields CDR1 MDHEN and CDR2 SYDVKM. CDR3 in amino acids: CASSLPGQGAETQYF. The DNA of the CDR3 is TGTGCCAGCAGTTTACCGGGACAGGGGGCGGAGACCCAGTACTTC. Full variable domain (rest looked up from reference TRBV28 and TRBJ2-5): DVKVTQSSRYLVKRTGEKVFLECVQDMDHENMFWYRQDPGLGLRLIYFSYDVKMKEKGDIPEGYSVSREKKERFSLILESASTNQTSMYLCASSLPGQGAETQYFGPGTRLLVL.

This chain joins TRBV19 and TRBJ2-7, with 8 bases matching TRBD2. The CDR3 extends over 13 amino acids. Trimming at V came to 6 bases and at J to 2 bases, leaving 3 bases not matched to a gene. CDR1 and CDR2 from the germline V gene are LNHDA and SQIVND (reference sequence). The CDR3 protein is CASSGLAPYEQYF. The CDR3 nucleotides are TGTGCCAGTAGCGGACTAGCTCCCTACGAGCAGTACTTC.

CDR3 bases: TGTGCCAGCAGTTTTTGGATCGGGAACATTCACTACGAGCAGTACTTC. Translation gives CASSFWIGNIHYEQYF. The chain couples TRBV7-9 to TRBJ2-7; possible D gene TRBD2, 5 bases. The CDR3 consists of 16 residues. The V and J ends lost 6 bases and 3 bases respectively, with 21 bases between them. Germline assignment: CDR1 SEHNR and CDR2 FQNEAQ (reference sequence).

This clone was recorded once. CDR3 protein: CASSIDLAGGGETQYF. CDR3 DNA sequence: TGTGCCAGTAGTATAGATTTAGCGGGAGGGGGGGAGACCCAGTACTTC. The chain employs TRBV19 and TRBJ2-5, with TRBD2 matching 11 bases. Germline CDR1 LNHDA, CDR2 SQIVND (reference sequence). This CDR3 is 16 amino acids long. The J segment lost 5 bases and the V segment lost 0 bases, leaving 5 bases of the junction unmatched.

This clone has only one observation. The gene calls are TRBV9 and TRBJ2-2; no definite D call. V was shortened by 0 bases and J by 6 bases, with 15 bases between the two germline ends. Per germline, CDR1 SGDLS and CDR2 YYNGEE. The CDR3 spans 16 residues. The CDR3 DNA is TGTGCCAGCAGCGTAGCTCGCGGTCGGGTAGCCGGGGAGCTGTTTTTT. Translated: CASSVARGRVAGELFF.

This clone was detected once. This sequence joins TRBV5-1 and TRBJ2-6; 7 nucleotides align to TRBD1. The ends lost 2 bases at V and 0 bases at J; junction bases unmatched: 8. This CDR3 has 18 residues. Germline V gives CDR1 SGHRS, CDR2 YFSETQ. The CDR3 DNA reads as TGCGCCAGCAGCTTATGGACAGGAAAAATCTCTGGGGCCAACGTCCTGACTTTC. Encoded protein: CASSLWTGKISGANVLTF.

The chain joins TRBV19 to TRBJ1-2; TRBD1 agrees at 7 bases. Germline CDR1 is LNHDA and CDR2 is SQIVND (reference sequence). Unmatched junction bases numbered 4, after V lost 4 bases and J lost 2 bases. The CDR3 is made up of 14 amino acids. CDR3 in DNA: TGTGCCAGTAGTACCCGGGACAGCAACTATGGCTACACCTTC. Translated, it gives CASSTRDSNYGYTF.

This sequence joins TRBV7-9 and TRBJ2-1, with 8 positions matching TRBD2. The CDR3 has 15 residues. The V gene's germline CDR1 is SEHNR and CDR2 FQNEAQ (reference sequence). The ends lost 7 bases at V and 6 bases at J; junction bases unmatched: 11. CDR3 DNA: TGTGCCAGCATCCTCCCGGGAGGGCCCGGCAATGAGCAGTTCTTC. It specifies CASILPGGPGNEQFF.

The J gene is TRBJ2-1, the V gene TRBV28, with 11 positions matching TRBD1. From germline, CDR1 is MDHEN and CDR2 SYDVKM. J was trimmed by 2 bases and V by 1 base; bases with no gene match: 4. This CDR3 region has 17 residues. The DNA of the CDR3 is TGTGCCAGCAGTTTATTCCGGACAGGGGGCACCTACAATGAGCAGTTCTTC. It translates to CASSLFRTGGTYNEQFF.

This chain connects TRBV5-1 to TRBJ2-3; TRBD2 is a possible D gene (5 bases). The germline V and J ends were trimmed by 4 bases and 2 bases, with 14 bases remaining between them. Germline CDR1 reads SGHRS; CDR2 reads YFSETQ. The CDR3 runs 15 residues. CDR3 bases: TGCGCCAGCAGCCCGGTGGGAGACTCCACAGATACGCAGTATTTT. Its translation is CASSPVGDSTDTQYF.

V and J are TRBV27 and TRBJ2-2; D may match TRBD1 or TRBD2 (7 bases each). This CDR3 contains 15 residues. Germline V gene sequence: CDR1 MNHEY, CDR2 SMNVEV (reference sequence). Trimming pared 10 bases from V and 4 bases from J, leaving 19 bases between. The chain's CDR3 is CATGGGTVGTGELFF. In nucleotides, the CDR3 is TGTGCCACAGGGGGAGGGACGGTAGGCACCGGGGAGCTGTTTTTT.

The rearrangement uses TRBV7-8 and TRBJ2-4; tentatively, D is TRBD2 (5 bases). Trimming pared 5 bases from V and 9 bases from J, leaving 17 bases between. Germline CDR1 and CDR2: SGHVS and FQNEAQ. The CDR3 sequence is 14 residues long. The CDR3 region is CASSALLGPGIQYF. The CDR3 DNA is TGTGCCAGCAGCGCACTACTAGGCCCTGGCATTCAGTACTTC.

J is TRBJ1-1 and V is TRBV29-1; D is ambiguous. V dropped 4 bases and J dropped 2 bases, with 8 bases sitting between them. This CDR3 spans 12 amino acids. Germline V CDR1 and CDR2: SQVTM, ANQGSEA. The CDR3 protein is CSVGATNTEAFF. The CDR3 DNA reads as TGCAGCGTTGGAGCAACAAACACTGAAGCTTTCTTT.

The chain combines TRBV29-1 with TRBJ2-7; D tentatively reads TRBD1 or TRBD2 (5 bases each). Germline CDR1 and CDR2: SQVTM and ANQGSEA. This CDR3 comprises 11 residues. V lost 4 bases and J lost 4, with 8 bases in between. The CDR3 DNA is TGCAGCGTTGGGGGGATGTACGAGCAGTACTTC. Encoded protein: CSVGGMYEQYF.

This clone has a handful of counts. The sample carries other DNA sequences with the same CDR3. V usage is TRBV6-5 and J usage is TRBJ2-7, with TRBD2 identical over 7 bases. The CDR3 is made up of 15 amino acids. The V gene end was trimmed by 4 bases and the J gene end by 0 bases; junction bases not matched to a gene: 6. CDR1 is MNHEY, CDR2 SVGAGI, per germline. The chain's CDR3 is CASSSPSGSSYEQYF. The CDR3 DNA reads as TGTGCCAGCAGTTCACCTAGCGGTAGCTCCTACGAGCAGTACTTC.

V gene TRBV7-2 combines with J gene TRBJ2-7; the D gene is possibly TRBD2 (6 bases). The CDR3 runs to 15 residues. V was cut by 5 bases and J by 3 bases, with 17 bases left in between. The germline CDR1 and CDR2 sequences are SGHTA and FQGNSA. CDR3 nucleotide sequence: TGTGCCAGCAGCCCCGGGAGCTCCCCATACTACGAGCAGTACTTC. Protein product: CASSPGSSPYYEQYF.

The rearrangement joins TRBV27 to TRBJ1-4; D unclear. CDR3 length: 16 residues. The V and J ends lost 2 bases and 3 bases respectively, with 13 bases between them. Germline V gene lookup returns CDR1 MNHEY and CDR2 SMNVEV (reference sequence). DNA for the CDR3: TGTGCCAGCAGTTTAAGAGGTCACGGATCTAATGAAAAACTGTTTTTT. It codes for CASSLRGHGSNEKLFF.

The chain links TRBV18 to TRBJ2-2; the D gene is possibly TRBD2 (6 bases). V lost 3 bases and J 4 bases, leaving 12 bases between the germline ends. The CDR3 covers 15 residues. Germline CDR1 is KGHSH and CDR2 is LQKENI. The CDR3 loop reads CASSPRDSVTGELFF. DNA for the CDR3: TGTGCCAGCTCACCGCGGGACTCGGTCACCGGGGAGCTGTTTTTT.

The CDR3 DNA is TGTGCCAGCAGTTTGATTACTGGGAGGAACACTGAAGCTTTCTTT. This encodes CASSLITGRNTEAFF. The chain links TRBV27 to TRBJ1-1; no firm D call. Trimming pared 3 bases from V and 1 base from J, leaving 12 bases between. The CDR3 loop spans 15 amino acids. Germline CDR1 and CDR2: MNHEY and SMNVEV (reference sequence).

In this sample, this clone turned up once. V usage is TRBV7-9 and J usage is TRBJ2-2, with 11 bases aligning to TRBD2. The V gene's germline CDR1 is SEHNR and CDR2 FQNEAQ (reference sequence). V was pared by 10 bases and J by 4 bases, with 5 bases of the junction left unmatched. The CDR3 totals 14 residues. The CDR3 DNA follows: TGTGCCACACGGACTAGCGGGCGCACCGGGGAGCTGTTTTTT. Its translation is CATRTSGRTGELFF.

V is TRBV7-9 and J is TRBJ2-7, with D perhaps TRBD2 (5 bases). V lost 1 base to trimming and J lost 6 bases, with 7 bases between them. This CDR3 contains 12 residues. Germline V gene lookup returns CDR1 SEHNR and CDR2 FQNEAQ (reference sequence). In DNA, the CDR3 is TGTGCCAGCAGCTTAGTAGAGGGCGAGCAGTACTTC. It is translated as CASSLVEGEQYF.